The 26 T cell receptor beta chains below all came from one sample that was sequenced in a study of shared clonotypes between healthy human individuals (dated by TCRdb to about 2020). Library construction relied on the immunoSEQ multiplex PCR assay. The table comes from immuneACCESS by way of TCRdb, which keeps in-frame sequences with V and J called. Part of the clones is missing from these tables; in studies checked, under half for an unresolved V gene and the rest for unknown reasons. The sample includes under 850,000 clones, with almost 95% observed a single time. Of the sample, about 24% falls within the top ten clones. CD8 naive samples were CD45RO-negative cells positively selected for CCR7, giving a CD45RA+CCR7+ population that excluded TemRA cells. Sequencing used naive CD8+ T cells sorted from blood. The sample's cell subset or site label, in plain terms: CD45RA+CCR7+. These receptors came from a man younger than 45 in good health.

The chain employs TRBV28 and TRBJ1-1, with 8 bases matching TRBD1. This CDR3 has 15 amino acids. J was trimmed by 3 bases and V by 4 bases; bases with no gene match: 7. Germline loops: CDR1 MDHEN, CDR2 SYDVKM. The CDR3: CASSSRQGSDTEAFF. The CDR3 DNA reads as TGTGCCAGCAGTTCCAGACAGGGGAGTGACACTGAAGCTTTCTTT. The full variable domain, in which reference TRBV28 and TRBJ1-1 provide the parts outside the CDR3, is DVKVTQSSRYLVKRTGEKVFLECVQDMDHENMFWYRQDPGLGLRLIYFSYDVKMKEKGDIPEGYSVSREKKERFSLILESASTNQTSMYLCASSSRQGSDTEAFFGQGTRLTVV.

The DNA of the CDR3 is TGTGCCAGCAGCCGCGGGACAAACAATGAGCAGTTCTTC. Translated: CASSRGTNNEQFF. The rearrangement links TRBV7-9 to TRBJ2-1; D may correspond to TRBD1 or TRBD2 (6 bases each). Germline V gene data show CDR1 as SEHNR and CDR2 as FQNEAQ (reference sequence). V dropped 5 bases and J dropped 5 bases, with 10 bases sitting between them. This CDR3 spans 13 amino acids.

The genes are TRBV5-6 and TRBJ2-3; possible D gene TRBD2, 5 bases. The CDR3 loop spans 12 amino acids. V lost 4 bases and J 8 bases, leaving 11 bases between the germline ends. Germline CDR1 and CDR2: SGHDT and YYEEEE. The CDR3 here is CASSPTAGTQYF. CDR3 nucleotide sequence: TGTGCCAGCAGCCCCACGGCGGGTACGCAGTATTTT.

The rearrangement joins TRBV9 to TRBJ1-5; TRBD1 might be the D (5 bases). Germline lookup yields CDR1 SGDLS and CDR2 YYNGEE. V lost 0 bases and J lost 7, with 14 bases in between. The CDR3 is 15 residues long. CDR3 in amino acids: CASSVGREAGQPQHF. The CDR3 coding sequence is TGTGCCAGCAGCGTAGGGAGGGAGGCAGGGCAGCCCCAGCATTTT. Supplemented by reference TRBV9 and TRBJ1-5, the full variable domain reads DSGVTQTPKHLITATGQRVTLRCSPRSGDLSVYWYQQSLDQGLQFLIQYYNGEERAKGNILERFSAQQFPDLHSELNLSSLELGDSALYFCASSVGREAGQPQHFGDGTRLSIL.

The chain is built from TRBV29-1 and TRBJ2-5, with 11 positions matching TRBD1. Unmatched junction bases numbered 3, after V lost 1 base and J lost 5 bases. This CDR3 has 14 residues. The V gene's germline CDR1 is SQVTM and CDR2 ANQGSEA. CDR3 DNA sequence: TGCAGCGTTGAAGGGACAGGGGGCCACGAGACCCAGTACTTC. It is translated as CSVEGTGGHETQYF.

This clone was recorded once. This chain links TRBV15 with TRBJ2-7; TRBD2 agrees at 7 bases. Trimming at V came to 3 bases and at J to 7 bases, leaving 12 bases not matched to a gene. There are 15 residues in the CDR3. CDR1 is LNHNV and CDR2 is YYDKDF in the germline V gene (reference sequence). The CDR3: CATSRRGRALGEQYF. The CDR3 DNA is TGTGCCACCAGCAGGCGTGGGAGGGCCCTGGGGGAGCAGTACTTC.

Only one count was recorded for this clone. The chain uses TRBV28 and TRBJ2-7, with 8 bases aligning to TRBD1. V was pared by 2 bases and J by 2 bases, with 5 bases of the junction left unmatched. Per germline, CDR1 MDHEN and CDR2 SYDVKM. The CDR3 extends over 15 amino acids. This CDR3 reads CASSLRTGRTYEQYF. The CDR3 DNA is TGTGCCAGCAGTTTAAGGACAGGGAGGACCTACGAGCAGTACTTC.

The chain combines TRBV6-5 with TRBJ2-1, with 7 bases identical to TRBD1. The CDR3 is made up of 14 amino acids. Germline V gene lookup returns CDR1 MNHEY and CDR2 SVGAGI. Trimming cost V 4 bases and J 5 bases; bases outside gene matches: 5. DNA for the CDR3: TGTGCCAGCAGTTTACAGGGGCCGAACAATGAGCAGTTCTTC. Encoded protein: CASSLQGPNNEQFF.

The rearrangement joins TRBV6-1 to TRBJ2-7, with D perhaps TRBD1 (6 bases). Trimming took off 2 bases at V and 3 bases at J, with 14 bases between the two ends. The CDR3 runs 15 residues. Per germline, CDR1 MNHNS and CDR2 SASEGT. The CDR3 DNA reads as TGTGCCAGCAGTGAAAGCGTGGGGACAATCTACGAGCAGTACTTC. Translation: CASSESVGTIYEQYF.

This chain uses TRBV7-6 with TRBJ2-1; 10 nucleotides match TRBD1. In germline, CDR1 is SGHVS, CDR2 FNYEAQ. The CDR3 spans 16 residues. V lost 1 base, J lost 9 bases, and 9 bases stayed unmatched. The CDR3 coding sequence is TGTGCCAGCAGCTTAGGATACGGGGACAGGGGAGGTGAGCAGTTCTTC. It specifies CASSLGYGDRGGEQFF.

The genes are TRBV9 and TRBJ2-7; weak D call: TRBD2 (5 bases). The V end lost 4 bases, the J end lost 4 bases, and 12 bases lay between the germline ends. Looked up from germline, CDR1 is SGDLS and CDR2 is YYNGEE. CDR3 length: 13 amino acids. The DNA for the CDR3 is TGTGCCAGCAGCTGCGGACTTGAATACGAGCAGTACTTC. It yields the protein CASSCGLEYEQYF.

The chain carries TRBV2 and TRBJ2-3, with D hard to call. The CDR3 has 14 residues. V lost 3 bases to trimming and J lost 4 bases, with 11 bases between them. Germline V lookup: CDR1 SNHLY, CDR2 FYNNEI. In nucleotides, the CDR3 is TGTGCCAGCAGTGACCCTGACAATGCAGATACGCAGTATTTT. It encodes CASSDPDNADTQYF.

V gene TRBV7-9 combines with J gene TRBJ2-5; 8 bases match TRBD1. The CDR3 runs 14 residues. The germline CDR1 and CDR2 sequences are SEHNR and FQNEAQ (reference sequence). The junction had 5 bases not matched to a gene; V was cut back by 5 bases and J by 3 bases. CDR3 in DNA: TGTGCCAGCAGCACCAAGGACAGGGAAGAGACCCAGTACTTC. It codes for CASSTKDREETQYF.

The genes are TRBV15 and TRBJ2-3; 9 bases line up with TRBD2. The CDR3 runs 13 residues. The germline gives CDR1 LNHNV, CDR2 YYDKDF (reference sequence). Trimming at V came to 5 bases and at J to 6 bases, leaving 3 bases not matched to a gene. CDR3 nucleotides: TGTGCCACCAGCGTAGCGGGAGTGGATACGCAGTATTTT. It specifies CATSVAGVDTQYF.

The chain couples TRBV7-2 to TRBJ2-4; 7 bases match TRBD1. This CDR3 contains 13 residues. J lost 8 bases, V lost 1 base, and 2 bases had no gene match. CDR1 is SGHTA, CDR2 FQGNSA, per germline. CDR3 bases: TGTGCCAGCAGCTTAGATGGGACAGACATTCAGTACTTC. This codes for CASSLDGTDIQYF.

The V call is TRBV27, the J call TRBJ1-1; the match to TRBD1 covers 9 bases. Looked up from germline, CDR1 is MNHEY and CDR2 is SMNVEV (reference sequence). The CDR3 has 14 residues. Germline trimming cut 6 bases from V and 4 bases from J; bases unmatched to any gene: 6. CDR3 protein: CASSAGQGRTEAFF. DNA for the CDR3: TGTGCCAGCAGCGCTGGACAGGGGCGCACTGAAGCTTTCTTT.

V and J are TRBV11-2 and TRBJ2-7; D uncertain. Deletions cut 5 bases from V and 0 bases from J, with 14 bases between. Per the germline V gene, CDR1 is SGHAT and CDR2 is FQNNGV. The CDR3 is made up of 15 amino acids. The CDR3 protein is CASSESGSGSYEQYF. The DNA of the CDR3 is TGTGCCAGCAGCGAGAGTGGGTCAGGCTCCTACGAGCAGTACTTC. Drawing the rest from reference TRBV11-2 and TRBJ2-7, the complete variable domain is EAGVAQSPRYKIIEKRQSVAFWCNPISGHATLYWYQQILGQGPKLLIQFQNNGVVDDSQLPKDRFSAERLKGVDSTLKIQPAKLEDSAVYLCASSESGSGSYEQYFGPGTRLTVT.

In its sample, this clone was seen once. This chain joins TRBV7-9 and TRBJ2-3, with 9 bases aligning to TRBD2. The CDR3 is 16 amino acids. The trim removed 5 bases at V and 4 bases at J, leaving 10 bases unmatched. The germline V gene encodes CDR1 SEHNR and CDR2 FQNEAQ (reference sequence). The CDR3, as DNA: TGTGCCAGCAGCCCGATATTAGGCGGGAGGGCAGATACGCAGTATTTT. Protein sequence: CASSPILGGRADTQYF.

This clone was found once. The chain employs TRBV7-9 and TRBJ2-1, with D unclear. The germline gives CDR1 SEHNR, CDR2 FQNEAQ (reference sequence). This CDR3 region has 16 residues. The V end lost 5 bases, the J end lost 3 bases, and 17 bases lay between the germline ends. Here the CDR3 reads CASSTPRPDFYNEQFF. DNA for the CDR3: TGTGCCAGCAGCACCCCGCGTCCAGATTTCTACAATGAGCAGTTCTTC.

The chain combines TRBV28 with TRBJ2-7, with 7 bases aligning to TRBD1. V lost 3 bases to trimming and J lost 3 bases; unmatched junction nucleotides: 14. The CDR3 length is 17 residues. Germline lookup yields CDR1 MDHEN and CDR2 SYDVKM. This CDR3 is CASSLETGTDRNYEQYF. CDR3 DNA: TGTGCCAGCAGTTTGGAAACCGGGACAGACCGAAACTACGAGCAGTACTTC.

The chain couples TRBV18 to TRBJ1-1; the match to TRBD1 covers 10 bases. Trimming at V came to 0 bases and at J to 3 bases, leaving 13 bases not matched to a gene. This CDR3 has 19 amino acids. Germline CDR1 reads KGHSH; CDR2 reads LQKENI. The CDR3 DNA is TGTGCCAGCTCACCACCGGGGCGACAGGGGGCGTTATATGACACTGAAGCTTTCTTT. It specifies CASSPPGRQGALYDTEAFF.

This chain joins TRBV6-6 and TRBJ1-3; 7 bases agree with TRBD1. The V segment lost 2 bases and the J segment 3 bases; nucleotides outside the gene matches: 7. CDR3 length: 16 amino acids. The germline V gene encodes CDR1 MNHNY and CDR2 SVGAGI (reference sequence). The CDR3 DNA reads TGTGCCAGCAGTTACGCCCAGGGGGGGAGTGGAAACACCATATATTTT. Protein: CASSYAQGGSGNTIYF.

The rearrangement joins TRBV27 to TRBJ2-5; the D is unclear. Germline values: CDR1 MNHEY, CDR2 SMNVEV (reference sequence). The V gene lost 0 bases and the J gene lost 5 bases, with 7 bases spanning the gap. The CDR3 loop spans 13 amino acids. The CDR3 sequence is CASSLSFRETQYF. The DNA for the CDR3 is TGTGCCAGCAGTTTATCGTTCCGGGAGACCCAGTACTTC.

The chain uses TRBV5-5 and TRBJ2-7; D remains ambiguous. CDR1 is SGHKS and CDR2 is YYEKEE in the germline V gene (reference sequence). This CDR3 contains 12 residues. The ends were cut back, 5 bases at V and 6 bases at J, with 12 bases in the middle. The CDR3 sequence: CASRSEVGEQYF. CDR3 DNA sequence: TGTGCCAGCAGGTCCGAGGTAGGCGAGCAGTACTTC.

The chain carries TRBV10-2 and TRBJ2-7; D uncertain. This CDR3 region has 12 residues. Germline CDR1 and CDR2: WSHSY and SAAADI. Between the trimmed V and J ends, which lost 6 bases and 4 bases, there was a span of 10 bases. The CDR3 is CASRELEYEQYF. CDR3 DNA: TGCGCCAGCAGAGAACTTGAATACGAGCAGTACTTC.

Written as DNA, the CDR3 is TGTGCCAGCAGCAACAGGGGGCGCACGAGTAACTATGGCTACACCTTC. Residues: CASSNRGRTSNYGYTF. J is TRBJ1-2 and V is TRBV5-4; 9 positions agree with TRBD1. Germline CDR1 and CDR2: SGHNT and YYREEE (reference sequence). V shed 4 bases and J 1 base; nucleotides not matched to a gene: 8. This CDR3 region has 16 residues. The entire variable domain, with the rest obtained from reference TRBV5-4 and TRBJ1-2, is as follows: ETGVTQSPTHLIKTRGQQVTLRCSSQSGHNTVSWYQQALGQGPQFIFQYYREEENGRGNFPPRFSGLQFPNYSSELNVNALELDDSALYLCASSNRGRTSNYGYTFGSGTRLTVV.